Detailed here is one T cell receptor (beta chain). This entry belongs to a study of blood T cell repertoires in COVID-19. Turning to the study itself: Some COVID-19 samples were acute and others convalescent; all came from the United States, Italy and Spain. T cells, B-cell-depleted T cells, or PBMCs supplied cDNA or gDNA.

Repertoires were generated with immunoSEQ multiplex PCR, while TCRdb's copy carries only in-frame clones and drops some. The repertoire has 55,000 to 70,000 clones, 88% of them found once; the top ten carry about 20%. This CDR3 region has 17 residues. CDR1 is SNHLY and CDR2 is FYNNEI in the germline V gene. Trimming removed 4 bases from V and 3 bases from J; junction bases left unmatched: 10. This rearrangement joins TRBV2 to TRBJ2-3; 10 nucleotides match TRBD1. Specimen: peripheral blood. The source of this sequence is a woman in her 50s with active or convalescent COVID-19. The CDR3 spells CASSGGLTGGWTDTQYF. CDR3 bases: TGTGCCAGCAGTGGGGGGCTGACAGGGGGCTGGACAGATACGCAGTATTTT.